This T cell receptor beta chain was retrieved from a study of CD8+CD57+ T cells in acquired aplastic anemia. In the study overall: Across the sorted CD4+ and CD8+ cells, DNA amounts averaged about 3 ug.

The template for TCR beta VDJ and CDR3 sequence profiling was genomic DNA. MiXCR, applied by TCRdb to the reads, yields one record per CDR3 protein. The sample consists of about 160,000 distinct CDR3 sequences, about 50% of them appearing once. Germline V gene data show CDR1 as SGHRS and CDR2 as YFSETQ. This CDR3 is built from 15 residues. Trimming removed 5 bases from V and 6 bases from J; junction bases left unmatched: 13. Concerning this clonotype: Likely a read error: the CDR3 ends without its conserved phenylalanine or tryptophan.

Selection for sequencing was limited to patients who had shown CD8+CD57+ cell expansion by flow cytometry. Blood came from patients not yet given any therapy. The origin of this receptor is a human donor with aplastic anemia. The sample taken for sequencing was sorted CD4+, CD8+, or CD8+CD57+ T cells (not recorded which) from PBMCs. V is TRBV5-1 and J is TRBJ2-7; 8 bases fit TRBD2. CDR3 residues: CASSFIREGQGEQYS. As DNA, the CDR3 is TGCGCCAGCAGTTTCATCCGGGAGGGCCAAGGCGAGCAGTACTCC.